The T cell receptor beta chain described here comes from a study of T-cell memory formation after mild COVID-19. Overall study findings and caveats: In second-wave clones peaking day 37, SARS-CoV-2 specificity remained unconfirmed. Whereas later expanders leaned CD4+, clones contracting day 15 to 85 showed a balanced CD4/CD8 makeup.

TCRdb re-called the 5' RACE reads with MiXCR, one entry per CDR3 protein. The sample has 500,000 to 600,000 distinct CDR3 sequences, about a sixth seen once. CDR3 length equals 16 residues. V was pared by 4 bases and J by 0 bases, with 16 bases between. Germline lookup yields CDR1 SGHKS and CDR2 YYEKEE (reference sequence). Note on this clonotype: No antigen is known for it.

The sequence was obtained from an adult woman who had mild COVID-19 (a few samples of this study predate the infection). Cell type and time point are not known. Sequencing was carried out using PBMCs or a T cell subset sorted from them (not recorded which). The chain employs TRBV5-5 and TRBJ1-1, with D possibly TRBD1 on 5 matching bases. The CDR3 DNA is TGTGCCAGCAGCGGGGGGACTCCTGGGGTGAACACTGAAGCTTTCTTT. It is translated as CASSGGTPGVNTEAFF.